A single sample is the source of the 10 T cell receptor beta chains below, sequenced in a study of metastatic and nonmetastatic thyroid tumors. TCRdb re-analyzed the PCR reads through MiXCR. The sample lists under 55,000 clones, approximately 15% occurring once. Thyroid surgery took place with no prior treatment in any patient. Sequencing was carried out using blood. The receptors stem from a female donor with papillary thyroid cancer or a benign thyroid nodule (not recorded which). Some clones in this sample may be carry-over from other donors' samples.

In its sample, this clone was seen many times. The CDR3 nucleotides are TGTGCCAGCAGCCCGAGGGATACAGGGACAACTGAAGCTTTCTTT. Translating gives CASSPRDTGTTEAFF. The rearrangement joins TRBV9 to TRBJ1-1, with D tentatively TRBD1 (6 bases). Trimming cost V 4 bases and J 5 bases, with 18 bases left between them. CDR3 length equals 15 residues. Germline assignment: CDR1 SGDLS and CDR2 YYNGEE.

Concerning this clone itself: A much more abundant neighbour one base away suggests this may be a read error. The J gene is TRBJ2-2, the V gene TRBV5-4; TRBD2 matches 7 bases. CDR3 length: 16 residues. With V trimmed by 2 bases and J by 2 bases, 6 bases remained unmatched. The germline gives CDR1 SGHNT, CDR2 YYREEE (reference sequence). Here the CDR3 reads CASSFKRDVNTGELFF. CDR3 nucleotide sequence: TGTGCCAGCAGCTTTAAGCGGGATGTTAACACCGGGGAGCTGTTTTTT.

In this sample, this clone turned up many times. This specimen includes other DNA sequences encoding the same CDR3. V is TRBV28 and J is TRBJ2-3; D unclear. V lost 5 bases and J lost 2, with 5 bases in between. Germline V CDR1 and CDR2: MDHEN, SYDVKM. The CDR3 covers 12 residues. CDR3 DNA sequence: TGTGCCAGCAGTGGTATCACAGATACGCAGTATTTT. Amino acids: CASSGITDTQYF.

This clone counts as medium-sized. The V call is TRBV2, the J call TRBJ2-7; 7 bases are shared with TRBD1. Looked up from germline, CDR1 is SNHLY and CDR2 is FYNNEI. Trimming cost V 5 bases and J 2 bases; bases outside gene matches: 9. There are 15 residues in the CDR3. CDR3 loop: CASSIRQGGTYEQYF. The DNA for the CDR3 is TGTGCCAGCAGTATAAGACAGGGTGGAACCTACGAGCAGTACTTC.

This clone was recorded at least ten times. The rearrangement joins TRBV6-1 to TRBJ1-4; D gene ambiguous. The CDR3 runs 14 residues. V was pared by 4 bases and J by 9 bases, with 15 bases between. From germline, CDR1 is MNHNS and CDR2 SASEGT. CDR3 sequence reads: CASSGNTEAKKLFF. DNA for the CDR3: TGTGCCAGCAGTGGGAACACGGAAGCAAAAAAACTGTTTTTT.

This clone was seen a few times. At one end, the junction sequence differs from germline, possibly due to a read error. The rearrangement links TRBV6-1 to TRBJ2-1, with a tentative D call TRBD2 (6 bases). This CDR3 contains 13 residues. Germline CDR1 reads MNHNS; CDR2 reads SASEGT. The CDR3 here is CASSGGTYSLPVF. Written as DNA, the CDR3 is TGTGCCAGCAGTGGCGGGACCTACAGTCTTCCGGTCTTC.

This clone was observed a few times. Here the CDR3 reads CSRSGPSVTPGRYEQYF. CDR3 coding DNA: TGTTCCCGATCCGGGCCTAGCGTGACCCCGGGCCGCTACGAGCAGTACTTC. V and J are TRBV6-1 and TRBJ2-7, with a weak D call TRBD2 (6 bases). Germline loops: CDR1 MNHNS, CDR2 SASEGT. The CDR3 length is 17 residues.

In this sample, this clone turned up many times. V usage is TRBV30 and J usage is TRBJ2-2; D possibly corresponds to TRBD2 (5 bases). Trimming shortened V by 4 bases and J by 2 bases, and 11 bases separated the two germline ends. The CDR3 totals 14 residues. Germline values: CDR1 GTSNPN, CDR2 SVGIG (reference sequence). CDR3 nucleotide sequence: TGTGCCTGGACCCTGGACTCAAACACCGGGGAGCTGTTTTTT. Encoded protein: CAWTLDSNTGELFF.

The chain is built from TRBV7-2 and TRBJ2-7; 10 nucleotides match TRBD1. The CDR3 runs 15 residues. Germline V lookup: CDR1 SGHTA, CDR2 FQGNSA. V gave up 3 bases and J gave up 5 bases; unmatched junction bases: 7. The CDR3 DNA follows: TGTGCCAGCAGCTTGGTGGGGACAGGGGCCCACGAGCAGTACTTC. Encoded protein: CASSLVGTGAHEQYF. Combining the CDR3 with reference TRBV7-2 and TRBJ2-7 gives the whole variable domain GAGVSQSPSNKVTEKGKDVELRCDPISGHTALYWYRQSLGQGLEFLIYFQGNSAPDKSGLPSDRFSAERTGGSVSTLTIQRTQQEDSAVYLCASSLVGTGAHEQYFGPGTRLTVT.

This clone appeared many times. The chain combines TRBV28 with TRBJ2-5, with no clear D. Trimming removed 3 bases at V and 2 bases at J, with 16 bases between. Germline V lookup: CDR1 MDHEN, CDR2 SYDVKM. CDR3 length: 16 residues. CDR3 bases: TGTGCCAGCAGTTTCTCTACTCTAGATCCTCAAGAGACCCAGTACTTC. Translation gives CASSFSTLDPQETQYF.